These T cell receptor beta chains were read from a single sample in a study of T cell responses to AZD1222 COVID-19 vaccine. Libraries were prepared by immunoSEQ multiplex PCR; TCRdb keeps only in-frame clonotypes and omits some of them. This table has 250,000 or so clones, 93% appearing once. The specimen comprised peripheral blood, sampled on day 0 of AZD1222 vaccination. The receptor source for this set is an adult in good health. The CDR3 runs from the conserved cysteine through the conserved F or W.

CASSQEGEGSYNEQFF	TRBV3-1/TRBV3-2
CAISGTGAYGYTF	TRBV10-3
CSGGQGTAGGGYTF	TRBV29-1
CASSSAGSGGNIQYF	TRBV28
CASSKDNRDTGKLFF	TRBV21-1
CASSVLQGATRGYTF	TRBV27
CASSYLGTGELFF	TRBV19
CASSYSKGARAYEQYF	TRBV6-5
CASNEGRGTQYF	TRBV2
CASSIGPRDGNQPQHF	TRBV19
CASSRGTLLGNPINSYEQYF	TRBV28
CASTQTGPYGYTF	TRBV10-2
CASSPAVGYAYEQYF	TRBV5-1
CASSLSTTLRNGVPYEQYF	TRBV5-1
CASSYGAEGLFEQYF	TRBV6-5
CASSLSPGKGFAGSGNTIYF	TRBV27
CAIRGNLVLSPHEQFF	TRBV10-3
CASSPTSGRAQEQFF	TRBV5-4
CASSPGPWISRTEAFF	TRBV28
CASSVALGANYGYTF	TRBV9
CASSRGGTGELFF	TRBV19
CASSPLGVTEAFF	TRBV5-1
CASSQNSLVQGRNSNYGYTF	TRBV4-1
CASSLGGEQFF	TRBV19
CASSGASGSSYNEQFF	TRBV5-6
CAISESGGPQPQHF	TRBV10-3
CASSSMTGAYGYTF	TRBV28
CASSPGTGEKLFF	TRBV18
CASSRQGPTGRGTDTQYF	TRBV5-1
CASSPQLGGISTDTQYF	TRBV5-4
CASSSYPGTYNEQFF	TRBV7-2
CASSLTDKYEQYF	TRBV27
CASTRMENYGYTF	TRBV19
CASSIGGTRSSEAFF	TRBV19
CATSRSTPGAGDTIYF	TRBV15
CASSLGKGPLAKNIQYF	TRBV5-8
CASIGTGNEQYF	TRBV6-5
CATFLGQGPSRGANVLTF	TRBV5-4
CASSSSLVNTEAFF	TRBV7-9
CASSYSPLSSGGFTDTQYF	TRBV6-2/TRBV6-3
CASTPNHSNQPQHF	TRBV6-2/TRBV6-3
CASSFRTDFYEQYF	TRBV5-6
CATSRGPLAGVGGTDTQYF	TRBV15
CASSQVGWGSGRSYEQYF	TRBV4-1
CASSQELTGISPLHF	TRBV4-1
CASSLDNRLAGVGTDTQYF	TRBV5-1
CSVSESGNQPQHF	TRBV29-1
CASSPGQGRTGELFF	TRBV7-3
CASSTPRGSGNTIYF	TRBV6-1
CASSQMDSLNTEAFF	TRBV13
CASSSYNEQFF	TRBV28
CASRGTPGNIQYF	TRBV6-5
CASSDHPRLWRNSPLHF	TRBV6-4
CASSQDSGHNEQFF	TRBV4-3
CASSRRGSAYSYEQYF	TRBV28